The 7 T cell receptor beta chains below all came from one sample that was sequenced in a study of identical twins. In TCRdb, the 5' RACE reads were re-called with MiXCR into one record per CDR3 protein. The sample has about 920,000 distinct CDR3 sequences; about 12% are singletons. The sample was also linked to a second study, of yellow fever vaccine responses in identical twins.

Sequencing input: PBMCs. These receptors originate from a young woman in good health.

CDR3 nucleotide sequence: TGTGCCAGCAGTGAGCTGCAAACTAGCGGGAACAATGAGCAGTTCTTC. It is translated as CASSELQTSGNNEQFF. This chain uses TRBV25-1 with TRBJ2-1; 10 nucleotides line up with TRBD2. CDR1 MGHDK and CDR2 SYGVNS come from the germline V gene. With 3 bases clipped from V and 5 bases from J, the junction kept 7 bases outside the gene matches. This CDR3 has 16 residues.

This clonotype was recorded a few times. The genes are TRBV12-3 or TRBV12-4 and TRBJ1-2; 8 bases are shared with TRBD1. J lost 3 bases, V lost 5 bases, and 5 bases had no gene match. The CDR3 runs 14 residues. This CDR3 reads CASSLKDRDYGYTF. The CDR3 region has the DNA TGTGCCAGCAGTCTAAAGGACAGGGACTATGGCTACACCTTC.

The CDR3 bases are TGTGCCATCAGTCACAGGGGGCCCAAGAACACTGAAGCTTTCTTT. Translating it yields CAISHRGPKNTEAFF. This sequence joins TRBV10-3 and TRBJ1-1; 9 bases agree with TRBD1. The CDR3 spans 15 residues. Trimming cost V 5 bases and J 1 base; bases outside gene matches: 5. Germline loops: CDR1 ENHRY, CDR2 SYGVKD.

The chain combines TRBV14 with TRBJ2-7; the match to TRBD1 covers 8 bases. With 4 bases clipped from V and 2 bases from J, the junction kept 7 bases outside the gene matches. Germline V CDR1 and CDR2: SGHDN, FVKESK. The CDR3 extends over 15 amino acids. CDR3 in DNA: TGTGCCAGCAGCCCCCGGGGGACAGGAACCTACGAGCAGTACTTC. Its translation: CASSPRGTGTYEQYF.

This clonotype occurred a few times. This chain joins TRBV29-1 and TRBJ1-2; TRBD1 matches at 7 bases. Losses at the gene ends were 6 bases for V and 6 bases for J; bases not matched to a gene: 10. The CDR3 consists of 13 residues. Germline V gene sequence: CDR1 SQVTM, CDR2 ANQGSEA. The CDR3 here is CSVSIRQGDGYTF. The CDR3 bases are TGCAGCGTCAGCATAAGACAGGGAGATGGCTACACCTTC.

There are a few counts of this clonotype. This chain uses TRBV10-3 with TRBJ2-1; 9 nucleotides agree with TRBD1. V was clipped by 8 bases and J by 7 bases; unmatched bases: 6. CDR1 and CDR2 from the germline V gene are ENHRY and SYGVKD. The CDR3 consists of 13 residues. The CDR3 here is CAIRTGAGNEQFF. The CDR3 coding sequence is TGTGCCATCCGGACAGGGGCAGGTAATGAGCAGTTCTTC.

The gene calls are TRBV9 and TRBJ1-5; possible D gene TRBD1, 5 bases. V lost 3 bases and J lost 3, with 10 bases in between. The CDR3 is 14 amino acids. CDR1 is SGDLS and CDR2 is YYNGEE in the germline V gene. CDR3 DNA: TGTGCCAGCAGCGAGGACATGGACAATCAGCCCCAGCATTTT. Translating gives CASSEDMDNQPQHF.